This entry lists 8 T cell receptor beta chains sequenced from one sample in a study of T-cell reconstitution after alpha-beta-depleted transplantation in children. Unique molecular identifiers were incorporated when the TCRbeta library was constructed. MiXCR, run by TCRdb on the PCR reads, gives a single entry per CDR3 protein. Of 200,000 or so distinct CDR3 sequences listed, roughly 6.6% were seen once; the top ten hold approximately 5.7%. The sample consisted of PBMCs, taken before TCRalphabeta/CD19-depleted stem cell transplant. These receptors were taken from a boy aged 2-9 years with acute lymphoblastic leukemia, due to receive a stem cell transplant.

This clonotype was seen repeatedly, ten times or more. V usage is TRBV29-1 and J usage is TRBJ2-3, with D uncertain. CDR3 length: 13 amino acids. V was clipped by 7 bases and J by 3 bases, with 14 bases between them. The V gene's germline CDR1 is SQVTM and CDR2 ANQGSEA. The CDR3: CSASTDNTDTQYF. The CDR3 bases are TGCAGCGCTTCAACAGATAATACAGATACGCAGTATTTT.

This clonotype was found many times. The chain uses TRBV28 and TRBJ1-1; no reliable D call. CDR3 size: 15 residues. Germline V gene data show CDR1 as MDHEN and CDR2 as SYDVKM. The V end lost 3 bases, the J end lost 5 bases, and 16 bases lay between the germline ends. CDR3 sequence (DNA): TGTGCCAGCAGTTTTTCACGGGGAAGGGCGACTGAAGCTTTCTTT. This sequence encodes CASSFSRGRATEAFF.

This clonotype was seen repeatedly, ten times or more. The rearrangement joins TRBV11-1 to TRBJ2-1; 7 bases map to TRBD2. Trimming cost V 5 bases and J 0 bases; bases outside gene matches: 7. The CDR3 consists of 16 residues. The germline gives CDR1 SGHAT, CDR2 FQDESV (reference sequence). CDR3 in DNA: TGTGCCAGCAGCCGTCTAGCGGCCAGCTCCTACAATGAGCAGTTCTTC. Its translation is CASSRLAASSYNEQFF. The full variable domain, in which reference TRBV11-1 and TRBJ2-1 provide the parts outside the CDR3, is EAEVAQSPRYKITEKSQAVAFWCDPISGHATLYWYRQILGQGPELLVQFQDESVVDDSQLPKDRFSAERLKGVDSTLKIQPAELGDSAMYLCASSRLAASSYNEQFFGPGTRLTVL.

This clonotype came up a few times. This chain joins TRBV7-9 and TRBJ1-1, with D perhaps matching TRBD1 (6 bases). V was trimmed by 5 bases and J by 11 bases, leaving 15 bases between them. Per germline, CDR1 SEHNR and CDR2 FQNEAQ (reference sequence). The length of the CDR3 is 12 residues. The CDR3 DNA is TGTGCCAGCAGCCCGAGCGGACAGAATGCTTTCTTT. This translates into CASSPSGQNAFF.

About this clonotype: Just one base apart from a much larger clone, this may be a read error. The chain carries TRBV5-5 and TRBJ2-2; TRBD1 agrees at 10 bases. There are 13 residues in the CDR3. The ends lost 9 bases at V and 6 bases at J; junction bases unmatched: 5. Per the germline V gene, CDR1 is SGHKS and CDR2 is YYEKEE (reference sequence). In DNA form, the CDR3 reads TGTGCCATCGGGACAGGGGTGGCCGGGGAGCTGTTTTTT. It translates to CAIGTGVAGELFF.

The table lists this clonotype with many counts. The chain couples TRBV7-3 to TRBJ2-3; D may match TRBD1 or TRBD2 (5 bases each). Germline assignment: CDR1 SGHTA and CDR2 FQGTGA. This CDR3 is built from 17 residues. Trimming stripped 5 bases from V and 4 bases from J, with 22 bases between. The CDR3 DNA reads as TGTGCCAGCAGCCCCTCCACTAGTTCTGGGGCCCCAGATACGCAGTATTTT. This encodes CASSPSTSSGAPDTQYF. Drawing the rest from reference TRBV7-3 and TRBJ2-3, the complete variable domain is GAGVSQTPSNKVTEKGKYVELRCDPISGHTALYWYRQSLGQGPEFLIYFQGTGAADDSGLPNDRFFAVRPEGSVSTLKIQRTERGDSAVYLCASSPSTSSGAPDTQYFGPGTRLTVL.

This clonotype was found many times. CDR3 bases: TGCAGTGCTAGAGTCCGGGGAGCTGGGGCCAACGTCCTGACTTTC. Its translation is CSARVRGAGANVLTF. V usage is TRBV20-1 and J usage is TRBJ2-6; D might be TRBD2 (5 bases). The length of the CDR3 is 15 residues. Per germline, CDR1 DFQATT and CDR2 SNEGSKA (reference sequence). V dropped 1 base and J dropped 2 bases, with 9 bases sitting between them.

This clonotype showed up many times. V gene TRBV11-3 combines with J gene TRBJ2-3; 10 positions agree with TRBD2. The CDR3 covers 20 residues. Germline trimming cut 5 bases from V and 1 base from J; bases unmatched to any gene: 18. Germline V lookup: CDR1 SGHNT, CDR2 YENEEA. Written as DNA, the CDR3 is TGTGCCAGCAGCCCAAAGGTGGGCCTAGCGGGAGATAGAGGCACAGATACGCAGTATTTT. This sequence encodes CASSPKVGLAGDRGTDTQYF.